Following are 20 T cell receptor beta chains from one sample sequenced in a study of OX40 agonist ivuxolimab in advanced cancers. Repertoires were generated with immunoSEQ multiplex PCR, while TCRdb's copy carries only in-frame clones and drops some. The sample has tens of thousands of clones; roughly 91% are singletons. Sample: CD4+ or CD8+ T cells sorted from blood, taken in a trial of the OX40 agonist ivuxolimab. All receptors derive from an adult with an advanced solid tumor such as melanoma, head and neck, liver or kidney cancer.

V usage is TRBV6-5 and J usage is TRBJ2-7; D may match TRBD1 or TRBD2 (5 bases each). Per germline, CDR1 MNHEY and CDR2 SVGAGI. This CDR3 is 15 amino acids long. Trimming removed 6 bases from V and 4 bases from J, with 19 bases in between. Here the CDR3 DNA reads TGTGCCAGCAGCGCCTGGGGGAATCGCCCTTACGAGCAGTACTTC. Translated: CASSAWGNRPYEQYF.

This clone is a singleton in its sample. The chain carries TRBV28 and TRBJ2-1; D unresolved. The CDR3 spans 11 residues. Per germline, CDR1 MDHEN and CDR2 SYDVKM. V dropped 6 bases and J dropped 10 bases, with 10 bases sitting between them. CDR3 sequence reads: CASSTAPEQFF. DNA for the CDR3: TGTGCCAGCAGCACGGCTCCGGAGCAGTTCTTC.

This chain connects TRBV29-1 to TRBJ2-1, with 14 bases identical to TRBD2. The CDR3 extends over 13 amino acids. Germline V gene lookup returns CDR1 SQVTM and CDR2 ANQGSEA. After removal of 6 bases from V and 9 bases from J, the junction contained 4 bases not matched to a gene. This CDR3 is CSVGTSGSGEQFF. The CDR3 DNA follows: TGCAGCGTGGGGACTAGCGGGAGTGGTGAGCAGTTCTTC.

This clone was recorded only once. CDR3 amino acids: CASSVEAGTAYNEQFF. DNA of the CDR3: TGTGCCAGCAGCGTAGAGGCCGGGACAGCCTACAATGAGCAGTTCTTC. This chain links TRBV9 with TRBJ2-1, with 7 nucleotides matching TRBD1. Germline V CDR1 and CDR2: SGDLS, YYNGEE. Germline trimming cut 0 bases from V and 2 bases from J; bases unmatched to any gene: 5. CDR3 size: 16 residues.

The rearrangement links TRBV11-2 to TRBJ1-1; possibly TRBD1 for D (6 bases). CDR1 is SGHAT and CDR2 is FQNNGV in the germline V gene. V lost 0 bases and J lost 5, with 19 bases in between. This CDR3 spans 17 amino acids. The CDR3 coding sequence is TGTGCCAGCAGCTTAGATCGGGGAGGCAGGGGAGAAACTGAAGCTTTCTTT. It specifies CASSLDRGGRGETEAFF.

The genes are TRBV11-2 and TRBJ2-4; perhaps D is TRBD1 or TRBD2 (7 bases each). V was cut by 5 bases and J by 15 bases, with 20 bases left in between. The CDR3 sequence is 13 residues long. The V gene's germline CDR1 is SGHAT and CDR2 FQNNGV. CDR3 nucleotides: TGTGCCAGCAGCCCAGGGGGGGTCGGGGCTCGGTACTTC. Amino acid sequence: CASSPGGVGARYF.

The rearrangement joins TRBV4-1 to TRBJ2-1; D uncertain. The V gene's germline CDR1 is MGHRA and CDR2 YSYEKL. The CDR3 runs to 15 residues. V dropped 4 bases and J dropped 0 bases, with 10 bases sitting between them. CDR3 DNA: TGCGCCAGCAGCCTGACATCAAGCTCCTACAATGAGCAGTTCTTC. Amino acid sequence: CASSLTSSSYNEQFF.

V and J are TRBV11-2 and TRBJ2-7, with D maybe TRBD1 (7 bases). The CDR3 loop spans 16 amino acids. V lost 5 bases to trimming and J lost 3 bases, with 20 bases between them. Germline loops: CDR1 SGHAT, CDR2 FQNNGV. The CDR3 protein is CASSPQGLATNYEQYF. The CDR3, as DNA: TGTGCCAGCAGCCCACAGGGGCTAGCGACTAACTACGAGCAGTACTTC.

J is TRBJ2-2 and V is TRBV28, with D possibly called TRBD1 or TRBD2 (6 bases each). Looked up from germline, CDR1 is MDHEN and CDR2 is SYDVKM. This CDR3 region has 15 residues. V was cut by 3 bases and J by 3 bases, with 11 bases left in between. CDR3 sequence: CASSFPGGYTGELFF. The CDR3 DNA reads TGTGCCAGCAGTTTCCCCGGGGGCTACACCGGGGAGCTGTTTTTT. Full variable domain (rest looked up from reference TRBV28 and TRBJ2-2): DVKVTQSSRYLVKRTGEKVFLECVQDMDHENMFWYRQDPGLGLRLIYFSYDVKMKEKGDIPEGYSVSREKKERFSLILESASTNQTSMYLCASSFPGGYTGELFFGEGSRLTVL.

This sequence joins TRBV7-6 and TRBJ2-1, with 16 bases fitting TRBD2. Germline V gives CDR1 SGHVS, CDR2 FNYEAQ. The CDR3 is 20 residues long. V trimming: 5 bases; J trimming: 0 bases; junction bases outside the gene matches: 10. The CDR3 sequence is CASSQPGLAGGPLSYNEQFF. The CDR3 coding sequence is TGTGCCAGCAGCCAGCCGGGACTAGCGGGAGGGCCCCTCTCCTACAATGAGCAGTTCTTC. Supplemented by reference TRBV7-6 and TRBJ2-1, the full variable domain reads GAGVSQSPRYKVTKRGQDVALRCDPISGHVSLYWYRQALGQGPEFLTYFNYEAQQDKSGLPNDRFSAERPEGSISTLTIQRTEQRDSAMYRCASSQPGLAGGPLSYNEQFFGPGTRLTVL.

The V gene is TRBV6-6, the J gene TRBJ2-7; tentatively, D is TRBD1 or TRBD2 (5 bases each). Germline-derived CDR1 and CDR2 are MNHNY and SVGAGI (reference sequence). V lost 4 bases and J lost 5, with 15 bases in between. The CDR3 consists of 14 residues. CDR3 residues: CASSLFPGPHEQYF. CDR3 in DNA: TGTGCCAGCAGTTTGTTTCCGGGACCACACGAGCAGTACTTC.

This clone was seen only once. This chain links TRBV6-5 with TRBJ2-1; TRBD1 matches 8 bases. The CDR3 loop spans 14 amino acids. Germline V CDR1 and CDR2: MNHEY, SVGAGI. V lost 10 bases, J lost 1 base, and 6 bases stayed unmatched. This chain's CDR3 is CATGRTGSYNEQFF. The CDR3 nucleotides are TGTGCCACAGGAAGGACAGGGTCCTACAATGAGCAGTTCTTC.

The rearrangement uses TRBV10-3 and TRBJ2-3, with 8 bases aligning to TRBD2. The V and J ends lost 7 bases and 2 bases, in that order; junction bases with no gene match: 14. The CDR3 runs 17 residues. CDR1 is ENHRY and CDR2 is SYGVKD in the germline V gene. CDR3 region: CAITRAGDIGHTDTQYF. In DNA, the CDR3 is TGTGCCATCACCAGAGCGGGAGACATAGGGCACACAGATACGCAGTATTTT.

V gene TRBV7-3 combines with J gene TRBJ2-2, with D maybe TRBD2 (6 bases). Germline assignment: CDR1 SGHTA and CDR2 FQGTGA. V lost 0 bases and J 6 bases, leaving 11 bases between the germline ends. The CDR3 is 15 residues long. The CDR3 sequence: CASSLTFGGAGELFF. The CDR3, as DNA: TGTGCCAGCAGCTTAACATTCGGAGGGGCCGGGGAGCTGTTTTTT.

This chain connects TRBV28 to TRBJ1-1; D may be TRBD1 (6 bases). V dropped 1 base and J dropped 7 bases, with 16 bases sitting between them. The V gene's germline CDR1 is MDHEN and CDR2 SYDVKM. CDR3 size: 15 residues. CDR3 nucleotides: TGTGCCAGCAGTTTATTCGGGGGCCTGCCCCTTGAAGCTTTCTTT. Amino acid sequence: CASSLFGGLPLEAFF.

The CDR3 nucleotides are TGTGCCAGCAGCGCAGACCGAAACACCATATATTTT. This encodes CASSADRNTIYF. The chain couples TRBV6-6 to TRBJ1-3; D is uncertain. The CDR3 spans 12 residues. V gave up 6 bases and J gave up 5 bases, with 8 bases separating them. Germline lookup yields CDR1 MNHNY and CDR2 SVGAGI (reference sequence).

This clone was seen just once. V and J are TRBV25-1 and TRBJ1-3, with TRBD1 as a possible D gene (5 bases). V lost 3 bases, J lost 1 base, and 19 bases lay in between. This CDR3 comprises 18 residues. Germline V lookup: CDR1 MGHDK, CDR2 SYGVNS. The CDR3 protein is CASSDQGNPLLSGNTIYF. CDR3 DNA: TGTGCCAGCAGTGATCAGGGTAACCCACTATTGTCTGGAAACACCATATATTTT. Combining the CDR3 with reference TRBV25-1 and TRBJ1-3 gives the whole variable domain EADIYQTPRYLVIGTGKKITLECSQTMGHDKMYWYQQDPGMELHLIHYSYGVNSTEKGDLSSESTVSRIRTEHFPLTLESARPSHTSQYLCASSDQGNPLLSGNTIYFGEGSWLTVV.

The chain has TRBV19 and TRBJ2-1, with 12 bases lining up with TRBD2. Trimming took 5 bases from V and 4 from J; bases not matched to a gene: 3. The CDR3 contains 15 residues. Germline CDR1 LNHDA, CDR2 SQIVND (reference sequence). The CDR3 protein is CASSLAGGPYNEQFF. In DNA form, the CDR3 reads TGTGCCAGTAGTCTAGCGGGAGGGCCATACAATGAGCAGTTCTTC.

This clone was detected once. The V call is TRBV9, the J call TRBJ2-7, with D possibly being TRBD1 (5 bases). V gave up 0 bases and J gave up 0 bases, with 10 bases separating them. Per germline, CDR1 SGDLS and CDR2 YYNGEE. The CDR3 covers 15 residues. CDR3 sequence reads: CASSVEPQDSYEQYF. CDR3 DNA sequence: TGTGCCAGCAGCGTAGAGCCACAGGACTCCTACGAGCAGTACTTC.

The chain recombines TRBV19 with TRBJ2-2, with 9 bases aligning to TRBD1. This CDR3 is built from 16 residues. Per the germline V gene, CDR1 is LNHDA and CDR2 is SQIVND (reference sequence). CDR3 DNA sequence: TGTGCAGTTTCACAGGGGGGGACAGGGCAAGTCGGGGAGCTGTTTTTT. It specifies CAVSQGGTGQVGELFF.